This TCR beta chain was obtained from a study of radiotherapy plus CTLA-4 blockade in lung cancer. V lost 4 bases and J lost 5, with 14 bases in between. The CDR3 loop spans 15 amino acids. From germline, CDR1 is SGHTA and CDR2 FQGTGA. Assay: immunoSEQ multiplex PCR; the TCRdb copy retains only in-frame clones and omits some. Found here are tens of thousands of clones, approximately 80% of them singletons; the top ten hold 2% to 2.5%. Study-wide results and limits: Reports identified early blood T cell clone dynamics, with interferon-beta, as the best response predictor. TCR clones from tumors expanded in blood after radiotherapy plus ipilimumab.

Comment on this clone: Its antigen is undetermined.

This specimen was peripheral blood, taken from a patient treated with radiotherapy plus ipilimumab. This chain links TRBV7-3 with TRBJ2-2, with D perhaps TRBD1 (6 bases). This receptor was obtained from a human donor with non-small cell lung cancer whose response to radiotherapy plus ipilimumab could not be evaluated. The DNA for the CDR3 is TGTGCCAGCAGCTCCCGCCCCAGGGGAACCGGGGAGCTGTTTTTT. Protein product: CASSSRPRGTGELFF.